These T cell receptor beta chains were read from a single sample in a study of PD-L1 blockade in urothelial cancer. This table comes from immunoSEQ multiplex PCR, and its TCRdb copy is limited to in-frame clones, with some not included. This repertoire shows about 30,000 clones, approximately 87% found once; its top ten account for roughly 3.8%. The sample here was PBMCs, taken around atezolizumab (anti-PD-L1) treatment. These receptors originate from a man aged 45 to 65 with urothelial cancer. CDR3s include the opening cysteine and the closing phenylalanine or tryptophan. The order of the fields is clone size, J gene, D gene, V gene, CDR3 DNA, CDR3 protein. The D gene is left open where the match is weak. Size values are once, few and many counts, or a class for expanded clones, and some rows have none.

clone size: .
J gene: TRBJ2-1
D gene: .
V gene: TRBV11-2
CDR3 DNA: TGTGCCCACGGGACTCCGCGGGGTGAGCAGTTCTTC
CDR3 protein: CAHGTPRGEQFF

clone size: .
J gene: TRBJ2-3
D gene: TRBD2
V gene: TRBV23-1
CDR3 DNA: TGCGCCAGCAGTCCGGCCCGGACTAGCGCTAAACACACAGATACGCAGTATTTT
CDR3 protein: CASSPARTSAKHTDTQYF

clone size: .
J gene: TRBJ2-2
D gene: .
V gene: TRBV9
CDR3 DNA: TGTGCCAGCAGCGTAGATCAAGGGGTCACCGGGGAGCTGTTTTTT
CDR3 protein: CASSVDQGVTGELFF

clone size: once
J gene: TRBJ2-7
D gene: .
V gene: TRBV15
CDR3 DNA: TGTGCCACCAGCAGAGATCAGGGCTACGAGCAGTACTTC
CDR3 protein: CATSRDQGYEQYF

clone size: .
J gene: TRBJ1-5
D gene: .
V gene: TRBV6-5
CDR3 DNA: TGTGCCAGCAGGCACAGGGACAATCAGCCCCAGCATTTT
CDR3 protein: CASRHRDNQPQHF

clone size: few
J gene: TRBJ2-7
D gene: .
V gene: TRBV5-1
CDR3 DNA: TGCGCCAGCAGCTTCCTCAAGGGAGGCTACGAGCAGTACTTC
CDR3 protein: CASSFLKGGYEQYF

clone size: .
J gene: TRBJ1-1
D gene: .
V gene: TRBV27
CDR3 DNA: TGTGCCAGCAGTCAACTAGGAGGTTTCCTGAACACTGAAGCTTTCTTT
CDR3 protein: CASSQLGGFLNTEAFF

clone size: once
J gene: TRBJ2-1
D gene: .
V gene: TRBV27
CDR3 DNA: TGTGCCAGCAGTTTAAAACGGGAGCGACCCTACAATGAGCAGTTCTTC
CDR3 protein: CASSLKRERPYNEQFF

clone size: .
J gene: TRBJ1-5
D gene: .
V gene: TRBV27
CDR3 DNA: TGTGCCAGCAGTTTTGCACAGGGTAATTTTTTCGGTCAGCCCCAGCATTTT
CDR3 protein: CASSFAQGNFFGQPQHF

clone size: .
J gene: TRBJ2-3
D gene: .
V gene: TRBV7-9
CDR3 DNA: TGTGCCAGCAGCTTATCGGACTTACCCGATACGCAGTATTTT
CDR3 protein: CASSLSDLPDTQYF

clone size: .
J gene: TRBJ1-5
D gene: TRBD1
V gene: TRBV30
CDR3 DNA: TGTGCCTGGAGTAACAGGGGCCCATCGGGGTCCCAGCATTTT
CDR3 protein: CAWSNRGPSGSQHF

clone size: .
J gene: TRBJ2-2
D gene: .
V gene: TRBV25-1
CDR3 DNA: TGTGCCAGCGGCCAAGGGGGCGGGGAGCTGTTTTTT
CDR3 protein: CASGQGGGELFF

clone size: .
J gene: TRBJ1-2
D gene: TRBD1
V gene: TRBV6-1
CDR3 DNA: TGTGCCAGCAAACTGACAGGGGCTCAAGGCTACACCTTC
CDR3 protein: CASKLTGAQGYTF

clone size: .
J gene: TRBJ2-1
D gene: .
V gene: TRBV5-1
CDR3 DNA: TGCGCCAGCAGCTCGAGCGGTACTGGGTACAATGAGCAGTTCTTC
CDR3 protein: CASSSSGTGYNEQFF

clone size: .
J gene: TRBJ2-4
D gene: TRBD1
V gene: TRBV19
CDR3 DNA: TGTGCCAGTAGTACCTACGGGACAGGGGGGAGCAAAAACATTCAGTACTTC
CDR3 protein: CASSTYGTGGSKNIQYF

clone size: .
J gene: TRBJ1-1
D gene: .
V gene: TRBV7-9
CDR3 DNA: TGTGCCAGCAGCTTAGCAGACACAGGGAGTTACACTGAAGCTTTCTTT
CDR3 protein: CASSLADTGSYTEAFF

clone size: .
J gene: TRBJ2-2
D gene: TRBD1
V gene: TRBV5-1
CDR3 DNA: TGCGCCAGCAGCTTGGTACAGGGGGCCGGGGAGCTGTTTTTT
CDR3 protein: CASSLVQGAGELFF

clone size: .
J gene: TRBJ2-5
D gene: .
V gene: TRBV28
CDR3 DNA: TGTGCCAGCAGTTTGAGCGGCAGGGGCGGGTTTGAGACCCAGTACTTC
CDR3 protein: CASSLSGRGGFETQYF

clone size: .
J gene: TRBJ1-6
D gene: TRBD1
V gene: TRBV5-6
CDR3 DNA: TGTGCCAGCAGCTTTACCACAGGGGAAAATTCACCCCTCCACTTT
CDR3 protein: CASSFTTGENSPLHF

clone size: few
J gene: TRBJ1-5
D gene: .
V gene: TRBV28
CDR3 DNA: TGTGCCAGCAGAACTACATTACAGCCCCAGCATTTT
CDR3 protein: CASRTTLQPQHF

clone size: .
J gene: TRBJ2-7
D gene: TRBD1
V gene: TRBV11-3
CDR3 DNA: TGTGCCAGCAGCCAAGGGACAGGGTGGGAGCAGTACTTC
CDR3 protein: CASSQGTGWEQYF

clone size: .
J gene: TRBJ2-3
D gene: .
V gene: TRBV9
CDR3 DNA: .
CDR3 protein: CASSVDVAGGTGDF

clone size: once
J gene: TRBJ2-7
D gene: .
V gene: TRBV29-1
CDR3 DNA: TGCAGCGTTGCCATAGCGGTGTATGACGAGCAGTACTTC
CDR3 protein: CSVAIAVYDEQYF

clone size: .
J gene: TRBJ2-2
D gene: .
V gene: TRBV5-4
CDR3 DNA: TGTGCCAGCAGCCCTAGGGGGACCGGGGAGCTGTTTTTT
CDR3 protein: CASSPRGTGELFF

clone size: once
J gene: TRBJ1-1
D gene: .
V gene: TRBV27
CDR3 DNA: TGTGCCAGCAGGGGAGGGGCGGTGAACACTGAAGCTTTCTTT
CDR3 protein: CASRGGAVNTEAFF